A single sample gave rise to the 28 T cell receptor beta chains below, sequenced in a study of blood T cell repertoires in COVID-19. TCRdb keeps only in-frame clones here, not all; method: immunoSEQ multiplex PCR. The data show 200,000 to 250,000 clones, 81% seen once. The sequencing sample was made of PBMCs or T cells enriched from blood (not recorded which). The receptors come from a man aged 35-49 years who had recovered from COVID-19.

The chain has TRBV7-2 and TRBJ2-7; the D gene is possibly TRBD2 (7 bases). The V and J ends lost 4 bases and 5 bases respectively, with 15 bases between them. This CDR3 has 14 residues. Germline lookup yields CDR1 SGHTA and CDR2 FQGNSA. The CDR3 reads CASSSVWGGHEQYF. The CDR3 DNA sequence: TGTGCCAGCAGCTCCGTTTGGGGGGGGCACGAGCAGTACTTC.

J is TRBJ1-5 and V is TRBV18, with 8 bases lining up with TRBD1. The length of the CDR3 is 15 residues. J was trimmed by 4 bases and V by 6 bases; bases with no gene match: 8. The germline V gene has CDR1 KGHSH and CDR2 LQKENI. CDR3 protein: CASSPTTGGNQPQHF. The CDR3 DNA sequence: TGTGCCAGCTCCCCTACCACAGGGGGAAATCAGCCCCAGCATTTT. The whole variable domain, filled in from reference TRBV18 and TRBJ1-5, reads NAGVMQNPRHLVRRRGQEARLRCSPMKGHSHVYWYRQLPEEGLKFMVYLQKENIIDESGMPKERFSAEFPKEGPSILRIQQVVRGDSAAYFCASSPTTGGNQPQHFGDGTRLSIL.

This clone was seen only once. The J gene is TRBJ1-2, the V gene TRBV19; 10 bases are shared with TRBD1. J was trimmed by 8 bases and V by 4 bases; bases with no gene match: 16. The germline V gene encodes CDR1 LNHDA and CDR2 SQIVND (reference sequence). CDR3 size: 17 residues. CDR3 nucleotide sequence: TGTGCCAGTAGTACCCGACCGGGACAGGGGAATCCCATGGGCTACACCTTC. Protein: CASSTRPGQGNPMGYTF.

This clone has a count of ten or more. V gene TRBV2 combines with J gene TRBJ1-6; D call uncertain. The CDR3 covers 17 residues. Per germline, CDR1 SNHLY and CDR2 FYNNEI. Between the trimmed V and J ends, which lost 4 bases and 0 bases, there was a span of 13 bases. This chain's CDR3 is CASSAQYRSSYNSPLHF. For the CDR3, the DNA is TGTGCCAGCAGTGCACAGTACCGAAGCTCCTATAATTCACCCCTCCACTTT.

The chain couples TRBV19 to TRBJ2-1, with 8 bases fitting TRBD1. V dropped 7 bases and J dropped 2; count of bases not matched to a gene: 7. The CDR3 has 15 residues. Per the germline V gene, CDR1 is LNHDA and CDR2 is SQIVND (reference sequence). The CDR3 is CASTPTGETYNEQFF. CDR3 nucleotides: TGTGCCAGTACCCCGACAGGGGAAACCTACAATGAGCAGTTCTTC.

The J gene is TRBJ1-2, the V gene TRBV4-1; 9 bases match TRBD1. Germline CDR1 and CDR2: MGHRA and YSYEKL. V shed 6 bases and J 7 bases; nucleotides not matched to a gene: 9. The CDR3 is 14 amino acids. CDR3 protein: CASSGTGKPTGYTF. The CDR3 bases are TGCGCCAGCAGTGGGACAGGGAAACCCACTGGCTACACCTTC.

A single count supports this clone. In DNA, the CDR3 is TGTGCCAGCAGTGGATCGGGGGAGAATGGCTACACCTTC. Translating gives CASSGSGENGYTF. The gene calls are TRBV2 and TRBJ1-2; D might be TRBD1 (5 bases). The V gene's germline CDR1 is SNHLY and CDR2 FYNNEI. Trimming pared 4 bases from V and 6 bases from J, leaving 12 bases between. CDR3 length: 13 amino acids. Full variable domain (missing parts from reference TRBV2 and TRBJ1-2): EPEVTQTPSHQVTQMGQEVILRCVPISNHLYFYWYRQILGQKVEFLVSFYNNEISEKSEIFDDQFSVERPDGSNFTLKIRSTKLEDSAMYFCASSGSGENGYTFGSGTRLTVV.

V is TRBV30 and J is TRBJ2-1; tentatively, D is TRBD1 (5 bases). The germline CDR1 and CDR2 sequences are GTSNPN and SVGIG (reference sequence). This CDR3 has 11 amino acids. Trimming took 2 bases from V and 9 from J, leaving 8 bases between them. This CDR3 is CAWSLGPEQFF. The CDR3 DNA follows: TGTGCCTGGAGTCTGGGGCCTGAGCAGTTCTTC.

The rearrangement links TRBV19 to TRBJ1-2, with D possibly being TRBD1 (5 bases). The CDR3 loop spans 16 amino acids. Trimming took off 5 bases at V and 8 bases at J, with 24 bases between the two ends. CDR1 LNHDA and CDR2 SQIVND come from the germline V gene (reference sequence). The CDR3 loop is CASSPAGFGPLWGYTF. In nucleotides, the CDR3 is TGTGCCAGTAGTCCCGCAGGGTTTGGCCCCCTGTGGGGCTACACCTTC.

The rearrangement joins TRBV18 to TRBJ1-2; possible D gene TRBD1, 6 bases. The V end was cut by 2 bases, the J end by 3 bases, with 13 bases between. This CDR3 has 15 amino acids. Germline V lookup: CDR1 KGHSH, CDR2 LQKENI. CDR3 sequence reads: CASSPTDSDYYGYTF. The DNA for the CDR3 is TGTGCCAGCTCACCAACGGACAGCGACTACTATGGCTACACCTTC.

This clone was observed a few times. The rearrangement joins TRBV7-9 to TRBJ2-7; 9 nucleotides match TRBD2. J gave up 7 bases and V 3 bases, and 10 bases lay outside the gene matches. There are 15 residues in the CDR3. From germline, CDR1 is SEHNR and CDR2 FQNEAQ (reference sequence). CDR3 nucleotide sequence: TGTGCCAGCAGCTTTTTCGGGACTAGCCCGAAGGAGCAGTACTTC. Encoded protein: CASSFFGTSPKEQYF. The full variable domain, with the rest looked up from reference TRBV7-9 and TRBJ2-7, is DTGVSQNPRHKITKRGQNVTFRCDPISEHNRLYWYRQTLGQGPEFLTYFQNEAQLEKSRLLSDRFSAERPKGSFSTLEIQRTEQGDSAMYLCASSFFGTSPKEQYFGPGTRLTVT.

CDR3 sequence reads: CRNQGQGWGMRSEAFF. CDR3 bases: TGCAGGAATCAAGGACAGGGGTGGGGTATGCGATCTGAAGCTTTCTTT. The genes are TRBV29-1 and TRBJ1-1; 9 nucleotides agree with TRBD1. The V gene's germline CDR1 is SQVTM and CDR2 ANQGSEA. The CDR3 runs 16 residues.

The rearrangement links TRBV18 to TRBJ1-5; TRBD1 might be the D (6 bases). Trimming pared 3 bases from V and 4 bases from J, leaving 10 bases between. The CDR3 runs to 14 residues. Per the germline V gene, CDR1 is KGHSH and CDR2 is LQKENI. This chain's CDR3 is CASSPNTGNQPQHF. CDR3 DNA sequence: TGTGCCAGCTCACCGAACACAGGGAATCAGCCCCAGCATTTT. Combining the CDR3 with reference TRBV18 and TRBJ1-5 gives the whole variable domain NAGVMQNPRHLVRRRGQEARLRCSPMKGHSHVYWYRQLPEEGLKFMVYLQKENIIDESGMPKERFSAEFPKEGPSILRIQQVVRGDSAAYFCASSPNTGNQPQHFGDGTRLSIL.

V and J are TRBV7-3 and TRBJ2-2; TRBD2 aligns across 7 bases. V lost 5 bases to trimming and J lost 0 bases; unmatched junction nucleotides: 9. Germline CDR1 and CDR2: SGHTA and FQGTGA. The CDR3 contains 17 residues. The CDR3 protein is CASSRNGAGANTGELFF. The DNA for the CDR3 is TGTGCCAGCAGCCGAAATGGGGCGGGGGCGAACACCGGGGAGCTGTTTTTT.

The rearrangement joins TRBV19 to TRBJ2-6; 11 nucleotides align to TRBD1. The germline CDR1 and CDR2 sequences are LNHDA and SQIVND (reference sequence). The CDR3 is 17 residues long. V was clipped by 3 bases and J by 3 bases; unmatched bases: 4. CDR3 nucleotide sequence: TGTGCCAGTAGTATCCGGACAGGGGGCATTGGGGCCAACGTCCTGACTTTC. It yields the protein CASSIRTGGIGANVLTF.

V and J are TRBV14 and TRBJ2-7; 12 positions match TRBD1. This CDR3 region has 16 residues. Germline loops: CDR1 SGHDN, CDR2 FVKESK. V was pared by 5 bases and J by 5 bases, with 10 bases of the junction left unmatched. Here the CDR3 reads CASSAFTGTGGHEQYF. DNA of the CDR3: TGTGCCAGCAGCGCATTCACCGGGACAGGGGGCCACGAGCAGTACTTC.

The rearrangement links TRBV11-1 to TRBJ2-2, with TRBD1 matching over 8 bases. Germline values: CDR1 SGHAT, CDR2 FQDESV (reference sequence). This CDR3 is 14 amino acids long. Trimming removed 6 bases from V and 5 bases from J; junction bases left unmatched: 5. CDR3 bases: TGTGCCAGCAGACGACAGGGGTCGACCGGGGAGCTGTTTTTT. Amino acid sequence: CASRRQGSTGELFF.

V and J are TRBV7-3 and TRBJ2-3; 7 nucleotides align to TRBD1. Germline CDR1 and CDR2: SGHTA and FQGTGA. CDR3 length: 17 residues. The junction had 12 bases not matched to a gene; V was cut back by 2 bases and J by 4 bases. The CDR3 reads CASSLSNSSTGADTQYF. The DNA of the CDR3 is TGTGCCAGCAGCTTATCTAACTCCTCTACAGGGGCAGATACGCAGTATTTT.

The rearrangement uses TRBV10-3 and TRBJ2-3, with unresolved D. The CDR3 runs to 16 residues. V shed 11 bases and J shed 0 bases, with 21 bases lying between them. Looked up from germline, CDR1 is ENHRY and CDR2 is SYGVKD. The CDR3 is CAASSSPTASTDTQYF. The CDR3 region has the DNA TGTGCCGCCAGTAGTAGCCCAACTGCTAGCACAGATACGCAGTATTTT.

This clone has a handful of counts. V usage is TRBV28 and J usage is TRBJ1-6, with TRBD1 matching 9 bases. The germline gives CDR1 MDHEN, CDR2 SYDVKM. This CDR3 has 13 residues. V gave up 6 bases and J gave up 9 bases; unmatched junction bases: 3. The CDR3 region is CASRGQGFSPLHF. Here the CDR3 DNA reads TGTGCCAGCAGGGGACAGGGTTTTTCACCCCTCCACTTT.

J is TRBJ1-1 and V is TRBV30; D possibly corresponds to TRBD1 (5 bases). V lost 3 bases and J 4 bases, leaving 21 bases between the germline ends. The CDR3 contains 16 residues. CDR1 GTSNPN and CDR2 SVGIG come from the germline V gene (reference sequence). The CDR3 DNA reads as TGTGCCTGGAGGAATCCGGGGGGGTTTGGAAGCACTGAAGCTTTCTTT. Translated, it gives CAWRNPGGFGSTEAFF.

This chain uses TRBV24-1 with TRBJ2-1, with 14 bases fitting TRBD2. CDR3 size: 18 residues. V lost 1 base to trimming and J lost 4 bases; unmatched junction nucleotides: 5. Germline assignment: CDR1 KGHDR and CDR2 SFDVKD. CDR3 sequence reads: CATSDLGTSGSKYNEQFF. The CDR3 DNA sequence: TGTGCCACCAGTGATTTAGGGACTAGCGGGAGTAAGTACAATGAGCAGTTCTTC.

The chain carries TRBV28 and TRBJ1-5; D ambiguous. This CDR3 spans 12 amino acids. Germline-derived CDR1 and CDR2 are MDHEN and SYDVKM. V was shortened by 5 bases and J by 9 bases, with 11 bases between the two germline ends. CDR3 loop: CASSLPVWPQHF. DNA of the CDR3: TGTGCCAGCAGTCTTCCTGTCTGGCCCCAGCATTTT.

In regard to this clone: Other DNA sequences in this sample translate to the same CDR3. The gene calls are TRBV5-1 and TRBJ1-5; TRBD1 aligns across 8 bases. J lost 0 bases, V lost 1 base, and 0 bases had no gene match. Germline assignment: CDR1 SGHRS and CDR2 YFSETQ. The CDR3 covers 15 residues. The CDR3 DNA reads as TGCGCCAGCAGCTTGACAGGGGGTAGCAATCAGCCCCAGCATTTT. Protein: CASSLTGGSNQPQHF.

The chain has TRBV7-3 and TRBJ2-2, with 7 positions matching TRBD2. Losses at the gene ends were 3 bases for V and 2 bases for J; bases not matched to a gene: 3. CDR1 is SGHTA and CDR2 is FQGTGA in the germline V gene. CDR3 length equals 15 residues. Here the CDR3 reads CASSFLAVNTGELFF. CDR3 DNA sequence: TGTGCCAGCAGCTTTCTAGCGGTTAACACCGGGGAGCTGTTTTTT.

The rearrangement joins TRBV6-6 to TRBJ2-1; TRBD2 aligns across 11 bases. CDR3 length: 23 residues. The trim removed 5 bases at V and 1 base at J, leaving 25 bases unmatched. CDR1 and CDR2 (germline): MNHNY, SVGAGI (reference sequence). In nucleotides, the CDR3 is TGTGCCAGCAGTCCTCATTCACCGGGTCTGACTAGCGGGAAGGTTATGTCCTACAATGAGCAGTTCTTC. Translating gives CASSPHSPGLTSGKVMSYNEQFF.

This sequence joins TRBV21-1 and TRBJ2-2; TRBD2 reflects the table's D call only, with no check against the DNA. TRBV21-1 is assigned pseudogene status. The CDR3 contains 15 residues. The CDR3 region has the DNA TGTGCCAGCAGCAAAGTTTCGGGGTGGGCCGGGGAGCTGTTTTTT. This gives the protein CASSKVSGWAGELFF.

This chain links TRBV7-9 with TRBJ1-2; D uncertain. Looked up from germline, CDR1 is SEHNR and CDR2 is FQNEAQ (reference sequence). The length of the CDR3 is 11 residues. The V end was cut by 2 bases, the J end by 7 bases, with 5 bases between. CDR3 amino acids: CASSLRAGYTF. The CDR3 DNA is TGTGCCAGCAGCTTAAGAGCTGGCTACACCTTC.